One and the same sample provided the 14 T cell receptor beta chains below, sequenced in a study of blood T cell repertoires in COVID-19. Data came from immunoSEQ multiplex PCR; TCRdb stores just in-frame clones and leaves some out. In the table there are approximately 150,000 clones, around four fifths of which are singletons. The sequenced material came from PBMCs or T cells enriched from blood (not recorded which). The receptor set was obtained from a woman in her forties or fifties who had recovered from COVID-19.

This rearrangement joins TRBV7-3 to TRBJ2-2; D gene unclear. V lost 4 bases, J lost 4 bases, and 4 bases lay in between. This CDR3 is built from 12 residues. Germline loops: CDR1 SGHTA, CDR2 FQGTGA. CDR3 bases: TGTGCCAGCAGCTCCTCCACCGGGGAGCTGTTTTTT. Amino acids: CASSSSTGELFF.

CDR3 residues: CASGDRREAFF. In DNA, the CDR3 is TGTGCCAGTGGTGACAGGAGGGAAGCTTTCTTT. The chain links TRBV19 to TRBJ1-1; a weak D match, TRBD1 (6 bases). The V gene lost 8 bases and the J gene lost 8 bases, with 12 bases spanning the gap. Germline values: CDR1 LNHDA, CDR2 SQIVND (reference sequence). This CDR3 spans 11 amino acids.

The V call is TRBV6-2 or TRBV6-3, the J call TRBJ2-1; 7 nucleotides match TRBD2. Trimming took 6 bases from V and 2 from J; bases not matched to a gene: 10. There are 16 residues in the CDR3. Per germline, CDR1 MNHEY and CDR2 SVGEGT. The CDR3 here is CASSLDGGVAYNEQFF. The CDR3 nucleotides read TGTGCCAGCAGCTTAGATGGGGGGGTAGCCTACAATGAGCAGTTCTTC.

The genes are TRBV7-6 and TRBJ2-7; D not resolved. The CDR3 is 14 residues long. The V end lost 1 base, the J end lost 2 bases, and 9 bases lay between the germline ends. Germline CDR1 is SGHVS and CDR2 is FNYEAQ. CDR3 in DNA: TGTGCCAGCAGCTTAGATTCAGGCCCCTACGAGCAGTACTTC. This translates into CASSLDSGPYEQYF.

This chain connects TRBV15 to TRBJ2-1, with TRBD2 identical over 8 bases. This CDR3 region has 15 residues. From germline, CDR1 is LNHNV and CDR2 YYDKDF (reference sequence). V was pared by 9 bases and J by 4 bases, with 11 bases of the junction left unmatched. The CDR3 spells CATSPSSGGYNEQFF. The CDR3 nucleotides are TGTGCCACGAGTCCATCAAGCGGGGGTTACAATGAGCAGTTCTTC.

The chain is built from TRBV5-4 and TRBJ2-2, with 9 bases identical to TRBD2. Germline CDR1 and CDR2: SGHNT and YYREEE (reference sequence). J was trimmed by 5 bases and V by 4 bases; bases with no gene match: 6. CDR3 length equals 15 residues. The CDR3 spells CASSKLAGETGELFF. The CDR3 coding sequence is TGTGCCAGCAGCAAACTAGCGGGTGAAACCGGGGAGCTGTTTTTT.

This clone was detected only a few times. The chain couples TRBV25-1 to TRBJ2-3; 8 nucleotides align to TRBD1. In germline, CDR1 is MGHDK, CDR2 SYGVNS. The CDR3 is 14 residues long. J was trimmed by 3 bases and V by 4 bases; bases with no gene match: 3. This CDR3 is CASSGTGLTDTQYF. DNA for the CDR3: TGTGCCAGCAGTGGGACAGGGTTGACAGATACGCAGTATTTT.

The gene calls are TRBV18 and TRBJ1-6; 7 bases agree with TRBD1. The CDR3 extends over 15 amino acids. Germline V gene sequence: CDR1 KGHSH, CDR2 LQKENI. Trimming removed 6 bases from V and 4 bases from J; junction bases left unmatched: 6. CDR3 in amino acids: CASSGTAEYNSPLHF. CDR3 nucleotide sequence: TGTGCCAGCTCCGGGACAGCCGAATATAATTCACCCCTCCACTTT.

CDR3 amino acids: CASKPGLEATGELFF. CDR3 bases: TGTGCCAGCAAACCGGGACTAGAAGCCACCGGGGAGCTGTTTTTT. V gene TRBV7-6 combines with J gene TRBJ2-2; 8 positions match TRBD2. The germline CDR1 and CDR2 sequences are SGHVS and FNYEAQ. The ends lost 7 bases at V and 4 bases at J; junction bases unmatched: 8. The CDR3 runs 15 residues.

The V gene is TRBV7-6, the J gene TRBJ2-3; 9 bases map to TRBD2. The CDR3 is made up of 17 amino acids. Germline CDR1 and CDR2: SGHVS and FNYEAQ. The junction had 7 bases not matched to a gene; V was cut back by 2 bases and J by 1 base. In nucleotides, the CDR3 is TGTGCCAGCAGCTTAAGGGGGGCTAGCGGGGGCACAGATACGCAGTATTTT. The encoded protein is CASSLRGASGGTDTQYF.

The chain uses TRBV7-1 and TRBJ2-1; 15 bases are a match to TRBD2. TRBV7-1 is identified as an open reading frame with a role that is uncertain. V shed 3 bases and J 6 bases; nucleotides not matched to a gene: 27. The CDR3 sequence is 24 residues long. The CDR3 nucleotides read TGTGCCAGCAGCTCGAGGCTGGGACTAGCGGGAGGAAAGGCGCCCGCTTCCGCTTTCAATGAGCAGTTCTTC. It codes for CASSSRLGLAGGKAPASAFNEQFF.

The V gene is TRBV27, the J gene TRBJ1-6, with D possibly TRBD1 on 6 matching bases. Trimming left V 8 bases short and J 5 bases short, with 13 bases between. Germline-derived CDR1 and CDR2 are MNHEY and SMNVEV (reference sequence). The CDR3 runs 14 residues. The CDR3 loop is CASGWDIDNSPLHF. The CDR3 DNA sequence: TGTGCCAGCGGGTGGGACATCGATAATTCACCCCTCCACTTT.

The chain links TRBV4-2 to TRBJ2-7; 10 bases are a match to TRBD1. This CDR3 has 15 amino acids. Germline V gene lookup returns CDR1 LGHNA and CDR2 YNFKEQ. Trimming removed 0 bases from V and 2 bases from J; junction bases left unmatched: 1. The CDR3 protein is CASSQDDRGPYEQYF. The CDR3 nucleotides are TGTGCCAGCAGCCAAGATGACAGGGGGCCCTACGAGCAGTACTTC.

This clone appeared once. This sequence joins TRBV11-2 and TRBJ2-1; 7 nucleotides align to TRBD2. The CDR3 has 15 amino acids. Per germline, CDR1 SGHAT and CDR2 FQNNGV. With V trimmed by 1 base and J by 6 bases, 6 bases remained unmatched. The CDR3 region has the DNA TGTGCCAGCAGCTTAGCTCCCGCTAGCGGCAATGAGCAGTTCTTC. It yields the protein CASSLAPASGNEQFF.